The entry that follows covers one T cell receptor beta chain sequence. This sample was taken from a study of glioma-infiltrating T cells after dendritic cell vaccination. Germline CDR1 reads SGHAT; CDR2 reads FQNNGV. V was pared by 7 bases and J by 3 bases, with 20 bases between. The CDR3 runs to 16 residues. Only in-frame clones appear in the TCRdb table, and some are missing; sequencing was by immunoSEQ multiplex PCR. The sample has tens of thousands of clones; 70% to 90% are singletons. The sample was blood, taken before dendritic cell vaccination. This sequence joins TRBV11-2 and TRBJ2-3; a weak D match, TRBD2 (5 bases). The TCR originated in a human donor with glioblastoma. The CDR3, as DNA: TGTGCCAGCACCTCAGGTATGAGGAGGTCAACAGATACGCAGTATTTT. Protein sequence: CASTSGMRRSTDTQYF.